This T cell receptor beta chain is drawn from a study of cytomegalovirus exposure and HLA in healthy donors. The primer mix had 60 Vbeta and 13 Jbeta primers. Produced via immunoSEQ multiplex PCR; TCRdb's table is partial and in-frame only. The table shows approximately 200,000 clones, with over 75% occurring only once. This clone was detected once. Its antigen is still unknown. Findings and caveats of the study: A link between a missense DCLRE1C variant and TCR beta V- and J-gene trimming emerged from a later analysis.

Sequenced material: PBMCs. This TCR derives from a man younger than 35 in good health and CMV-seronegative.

CDR3 protein: CASGLGDSQSFNEQFF. DNA for the CDR3: TGTGCTAGTGGTTTGGGGGACAGCCAAAGTTTCAATGAGCAGTTCTTC. The chain uses TRBV12-5 and TRBJ2-1, with TRBD1 identical over 7 bases. CDR1 LGHNT and CDR2 FRNRAP come from the germline V gene. The J segment lost 6 bases and the V segment lost 1 base, leaving 9 bases of the junction unmatched. This CDR3 is built from 16 residues. Full variable domain (remainder filled in from reference TRBV12-5 and TRBJ2-1): DARVTQTPRHKVTEMGQEVTMRCQPILGHNTVFWYRQTMMQGLELLAYFRNRAPLDDSGMPKDRFSAEMPDATLATLKIQPSEPRDSAVYFCASGLGDSQSFNEQFFGPGTRLTVL.